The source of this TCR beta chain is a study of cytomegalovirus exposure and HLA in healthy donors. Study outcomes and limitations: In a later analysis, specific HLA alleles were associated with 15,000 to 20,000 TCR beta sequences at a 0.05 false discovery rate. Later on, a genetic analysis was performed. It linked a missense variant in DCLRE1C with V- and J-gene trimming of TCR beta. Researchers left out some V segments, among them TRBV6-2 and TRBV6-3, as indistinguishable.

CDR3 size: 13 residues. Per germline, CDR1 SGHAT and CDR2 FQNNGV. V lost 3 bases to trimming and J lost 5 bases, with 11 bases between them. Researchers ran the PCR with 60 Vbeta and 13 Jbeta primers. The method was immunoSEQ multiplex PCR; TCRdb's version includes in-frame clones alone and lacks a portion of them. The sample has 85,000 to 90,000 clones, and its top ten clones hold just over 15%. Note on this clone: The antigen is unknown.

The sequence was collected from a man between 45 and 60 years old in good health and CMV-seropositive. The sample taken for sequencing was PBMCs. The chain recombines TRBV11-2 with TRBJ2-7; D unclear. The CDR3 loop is CASSFGRFDEQYF. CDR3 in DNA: TGTGCCAGCAGCTTCGGCAGGTTCGACGAGCAGTACTTC.